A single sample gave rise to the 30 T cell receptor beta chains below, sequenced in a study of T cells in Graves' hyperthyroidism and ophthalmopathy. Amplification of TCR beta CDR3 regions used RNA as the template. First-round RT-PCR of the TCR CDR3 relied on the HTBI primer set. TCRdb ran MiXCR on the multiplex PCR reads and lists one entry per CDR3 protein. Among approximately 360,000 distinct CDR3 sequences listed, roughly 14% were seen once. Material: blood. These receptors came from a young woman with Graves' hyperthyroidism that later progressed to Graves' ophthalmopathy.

CDR3 nucleotides: TGCAGCATGAGCGGGAGGTCCTCCTACAATGAGCAGTTCTTC. It codes for CSMSGRSSYNEQFF. The V call is TRBV29-1, the J call TRBJ2-1, with 9 nucleotides matching TRBD2. V lost 8 bases and J lost 0; bases outside the gene matches: 5. Per the germline V gene, CDR1 is SQVTM and CDR2 is ANQGSEA. CDR3 size: 14 residues.

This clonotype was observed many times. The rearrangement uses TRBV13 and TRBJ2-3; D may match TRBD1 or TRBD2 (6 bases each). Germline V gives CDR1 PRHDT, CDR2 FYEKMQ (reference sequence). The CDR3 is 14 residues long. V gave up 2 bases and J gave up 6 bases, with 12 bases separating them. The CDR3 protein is CASSLPGGDDTQYF. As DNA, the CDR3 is TGTGCCAGCAGCTTACCCGGGGGCGATGATACGCAGTATTTT.

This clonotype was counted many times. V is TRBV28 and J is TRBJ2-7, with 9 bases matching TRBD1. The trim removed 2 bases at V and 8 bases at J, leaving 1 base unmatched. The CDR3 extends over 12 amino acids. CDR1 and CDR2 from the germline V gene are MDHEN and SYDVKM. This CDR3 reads CASSLGQGKQYF. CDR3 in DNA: TGTGCCAGCAGTTTAGGACAGGGGAAGCAGTACTTC.

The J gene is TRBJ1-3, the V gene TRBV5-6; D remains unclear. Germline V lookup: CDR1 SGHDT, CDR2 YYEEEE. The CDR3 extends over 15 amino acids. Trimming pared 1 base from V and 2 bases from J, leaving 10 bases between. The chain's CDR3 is CASSLLGVTGNTIYF. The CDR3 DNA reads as TGTGCCAGCAGCTTGTTGGGCGTTACTGGAAACACCATATATTTT.

The CDR3 nucleotides are TGCAGTGCTAGAGGGGGAGCGGGACCGGGTAATGAGCAGTTCTTC. The encoded protein is CSARGGAGPGNEQFF. V and J are TRBV20-1 and TRBJ2-1; 7 positions agree with TRBD2. Germline V gene lookup returns CDR1 DFQATT and CDR2 SNEGSKA (reference sequence). After removal of 1 base from V and 7 bases from J, the junction contained 10 bases not matched to a gene. The CDR3 spans 15 residues.

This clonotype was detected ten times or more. In nucleotides, the CDR3 is TGCAGTGCTAGGGAGCTAGCGTCTAGCACAGATACGCAGTATTTT. This codes for CSARELASSTDTQYF. V usage is TRBV20-1 and J usage is TRBJ2-3; D is possibly TRBD2 (6 bases). The CDR3 spans 15 residues. CDR1 is DFQATT and CDR2 is SNEGSKA in the germline V gene (reference sequence). V was trimmed by 3 bases and J by 0 bases, leaving 13 bases between them.

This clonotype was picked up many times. CDR3 nucleotide sequence: TGTGCCAGCAGTTCATCAGGGGGGAACACTGAAGCTTTCTTT. Amino acid sequence: CASSSSGGNTEAFF. The V call is TRBV27, the J call TRBJ1-1; 7 nucleotides match TRBD1. J lost 1 base, V lost 4 bases, and 3 bases had no gene match. The length of the CDR3 is 14 residues. CDR1 and CDR2 from the germline V gene are MNHEY and SMNVEV (reference sequence).

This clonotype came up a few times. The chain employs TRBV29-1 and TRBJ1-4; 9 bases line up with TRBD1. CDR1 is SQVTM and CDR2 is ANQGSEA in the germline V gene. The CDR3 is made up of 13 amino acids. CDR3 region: CSAWGQGGEKLFF. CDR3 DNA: TGCAGTGCATGGGGACAGGGTGGTGAAAAACTGTTTTTT.

CDR3 bases: TGCAGTGCTGCGCCTATCTCGGGACGGATCGGGGCATACGAGCAGTACTTC. Amino acid sequence: CSAAPISGRIGAYEQYF. This chain joins TRBV20-1 and TRBJ2-7; possibly TRBD1 or TRBD2 for D (5 bases each). CDR1 and CDR2 (germline): DFQATT, SNEGSKA (reference sequence). V shed 5 bases and J shed 4 bases, with 27 bases lying between them. The length of the CDR3 is 17 residues.

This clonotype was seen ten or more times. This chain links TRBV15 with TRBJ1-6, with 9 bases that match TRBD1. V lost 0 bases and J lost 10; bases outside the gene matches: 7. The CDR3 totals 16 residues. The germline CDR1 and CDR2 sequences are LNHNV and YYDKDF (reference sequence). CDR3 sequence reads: CATSRERGTGRSPLHF. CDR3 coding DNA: TGTGCCACCAGCAGAGAAAGGGGGACAGGGCGATCACCCCTCCACTTT.

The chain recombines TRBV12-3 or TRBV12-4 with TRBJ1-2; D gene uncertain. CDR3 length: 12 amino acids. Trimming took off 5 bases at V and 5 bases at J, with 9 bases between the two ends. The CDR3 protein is CASSRDIYGYTF. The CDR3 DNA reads TGTGCCAGCAGTCGTGACATATATGGCTACACCTTC.

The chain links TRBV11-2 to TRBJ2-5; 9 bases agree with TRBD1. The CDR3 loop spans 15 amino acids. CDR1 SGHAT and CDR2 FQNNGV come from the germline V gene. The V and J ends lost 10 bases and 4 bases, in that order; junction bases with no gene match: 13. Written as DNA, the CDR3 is TGTGCCACCACACAGGGACAGGGAAGGAGAGAGACCCAGTACTTC. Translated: CATTQGQGRRETQYF.

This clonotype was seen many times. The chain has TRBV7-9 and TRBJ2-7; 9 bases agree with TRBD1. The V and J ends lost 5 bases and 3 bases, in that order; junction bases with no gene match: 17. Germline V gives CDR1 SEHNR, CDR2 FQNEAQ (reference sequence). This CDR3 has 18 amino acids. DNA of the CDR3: TGTGCCAGCAGCGCACGTGCCGGGACAGGGTTAAGGGACTACGAGCAGTACTTC. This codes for CASSARAGTGLRDYEQYF.

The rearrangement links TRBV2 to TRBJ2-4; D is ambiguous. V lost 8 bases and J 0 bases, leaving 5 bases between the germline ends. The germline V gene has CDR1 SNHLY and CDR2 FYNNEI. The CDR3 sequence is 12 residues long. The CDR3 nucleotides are TGTGCCAGCGGTCTAGCCAAAAACATTCAGTACTTC. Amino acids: CASGLAKNIQYF.

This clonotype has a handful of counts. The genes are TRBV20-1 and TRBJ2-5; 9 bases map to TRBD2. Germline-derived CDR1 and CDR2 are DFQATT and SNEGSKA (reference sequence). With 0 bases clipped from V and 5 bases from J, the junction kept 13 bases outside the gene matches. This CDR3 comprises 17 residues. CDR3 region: CSARDPASGARRETQYF. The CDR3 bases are TGCAGTGCTAGAGATCCCGCTAGCGGGGCCCGCCGGGAGACCCAGTACTTC.

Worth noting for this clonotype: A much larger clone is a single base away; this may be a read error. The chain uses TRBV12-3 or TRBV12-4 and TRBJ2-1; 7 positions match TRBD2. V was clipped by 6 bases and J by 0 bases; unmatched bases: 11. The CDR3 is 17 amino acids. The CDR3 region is CASRTTAAGNSYNEQFF. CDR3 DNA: TGTGCCAGCAGAACAACCGCAGCGGGGAACTCCTACAATGAGCAGTTCTTC.

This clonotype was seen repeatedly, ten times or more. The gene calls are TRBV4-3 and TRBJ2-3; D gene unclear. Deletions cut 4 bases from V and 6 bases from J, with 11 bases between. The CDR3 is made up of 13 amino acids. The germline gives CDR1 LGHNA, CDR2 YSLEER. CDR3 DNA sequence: TGCGCCAGCAGCCGAAAGAAGGCGGATACGCAGTATTTT. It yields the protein CASSRKKADTQYF.

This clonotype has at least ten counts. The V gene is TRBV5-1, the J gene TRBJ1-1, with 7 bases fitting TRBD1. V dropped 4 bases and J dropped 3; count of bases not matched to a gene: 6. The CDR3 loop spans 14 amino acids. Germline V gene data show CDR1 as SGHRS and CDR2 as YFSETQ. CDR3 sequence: CASSTRDSYTEAFF. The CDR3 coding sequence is TGCGCCAGCAGCACCCGGGACAGCTACACTGAAGCTTTCTTT.

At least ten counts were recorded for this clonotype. As DNA, the CDR3 is TGTGCCAGCAGTTTAGTAAGGGGGCGAGATACGCAGTATTTT. Amino acid sequence: CASSLVRGRDTQYF. The chain carries TRBV28 and TRBJ2-3, with TRBD1 matching 7 bases. This CDR3 contains 14 residues. V lost 2 bases, J lost 5 bases, and 4 bases stayed unmatched. Germline-derived CDR1 and CDR2 are MDHEN and SYDVKM. Combining the CDR3 with reference TRBV28 and TRBJ2-3 gives the whole variable domain DVKVTQSSRYLVKRTGEKVFLECVQDMDHENMFWYRQDPGLGLRLIYFSYDVKMKEKGDIPEGYSVSREKKERFSLILESASTNQTSMYLCASSLVRGRDTQYFGPGTRLTVL.

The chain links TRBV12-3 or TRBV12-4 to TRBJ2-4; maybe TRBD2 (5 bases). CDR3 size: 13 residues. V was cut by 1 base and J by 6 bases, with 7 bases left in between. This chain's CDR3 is CASSLVLVNIQYF. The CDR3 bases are TGTGCCAGCAGTTTAGTACTAGTAAACATTCAGTACTTC.

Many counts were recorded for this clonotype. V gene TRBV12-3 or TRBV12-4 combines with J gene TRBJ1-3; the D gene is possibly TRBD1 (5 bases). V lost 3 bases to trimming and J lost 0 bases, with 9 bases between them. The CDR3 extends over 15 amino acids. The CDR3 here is CASSFWGDSGNTIYF. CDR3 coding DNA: TGTGCCAGCAGTTTTTGGGGGGACTCTGGAAACACCATATATTTT.

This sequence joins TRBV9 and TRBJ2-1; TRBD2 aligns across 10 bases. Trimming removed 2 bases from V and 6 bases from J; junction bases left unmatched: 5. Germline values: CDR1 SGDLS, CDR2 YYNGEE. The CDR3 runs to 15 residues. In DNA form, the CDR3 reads TGTGCCAGCAGCGTCAGCGGGAGGGCCGGCAATGAGCAGTTCTTC. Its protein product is CASSVSGRAGNEQFF.

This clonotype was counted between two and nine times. The CDR3 loop is CASSSQGFQETQYF. The DNA of the CDR3 is TGTGCCAGCAGCTCGCAGGGATTCCAAGAGACCCAGTACTTC. The chain is built from TRBV7-8 and TRBJ2-5; D possibly corresponds to TRBD1 (5 bases). V was shortened by 4 bases and J by 1 base, with 10 bases between the two germline ends. The CDR3 runs to 14 residues. The germline gives CDR1 SGHVS, CDR2 FQNEAQ.

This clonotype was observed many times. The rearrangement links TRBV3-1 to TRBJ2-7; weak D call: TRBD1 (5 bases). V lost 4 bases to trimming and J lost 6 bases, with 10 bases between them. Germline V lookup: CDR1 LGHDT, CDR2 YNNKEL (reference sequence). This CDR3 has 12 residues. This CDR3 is CASSRTGSEQYF. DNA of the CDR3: TGTGCCAGCAGCCGAACAGGATCCGAGCAGTACTTC.

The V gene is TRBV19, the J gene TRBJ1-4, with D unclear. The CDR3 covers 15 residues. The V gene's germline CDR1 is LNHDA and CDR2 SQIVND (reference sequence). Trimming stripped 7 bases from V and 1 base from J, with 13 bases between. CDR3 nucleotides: TGTGCCAGTAATGGGGATGGAAGAACTAATGAAAAACTGTTTTTT. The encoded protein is CASNGDGRTNEKLFF.

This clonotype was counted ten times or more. The CDR3 here is CASTRTEATNEKLFF. CDR3 nucleotide sequence: TGTGCCAGCACCCGGACAGAGGCAACTAATGAAAAACTGTTTTTT. This chain links TRBV5-8 with TRBJ1-4; possibly TRBD1 for D (6 bases). Germline V CDR1 and CDR2: SGHTS, YDEGEE. The length of the CDR3 is 15 residues. Trimming took off 6 bases at V and 0 bases at J, with 12 bases between the two ends.

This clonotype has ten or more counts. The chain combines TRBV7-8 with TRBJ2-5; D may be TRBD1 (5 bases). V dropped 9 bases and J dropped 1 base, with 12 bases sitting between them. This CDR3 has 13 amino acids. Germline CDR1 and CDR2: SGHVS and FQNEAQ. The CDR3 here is CARNRWSQETQYF. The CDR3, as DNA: TGTGCCAGAAACAGGTGGAGCCAAGAGACCCAGTACTTC. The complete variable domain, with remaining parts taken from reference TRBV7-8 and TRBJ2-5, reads GAGVSQSPRYKVAKRGQDVALRCDPISGHVSLFWYQQALGQGPEFLTYFQNEAQLDKSGLPSDRFFAERPEGSVSTLKIQRTQQEDSAVYLCARNRWSQETQYFGPGTRLLVL.

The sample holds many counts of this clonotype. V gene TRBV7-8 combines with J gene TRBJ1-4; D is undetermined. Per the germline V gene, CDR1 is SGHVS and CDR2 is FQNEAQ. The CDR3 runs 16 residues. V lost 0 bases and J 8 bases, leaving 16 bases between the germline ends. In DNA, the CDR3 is TGTGCCAGCAGCTTAGCCCCCGCAGAGGCGCGAGAAAAACTGTTTTTT. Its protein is CASSLAPAEAREKLFF.

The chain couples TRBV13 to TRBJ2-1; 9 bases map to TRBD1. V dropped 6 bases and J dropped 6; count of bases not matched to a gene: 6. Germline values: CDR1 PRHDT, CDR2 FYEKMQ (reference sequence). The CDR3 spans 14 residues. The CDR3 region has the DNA TGTGCCAGCAGGGCCGGGACAGGGTTCAATGAGCAGTTCTTC. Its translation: CASRAGTGFNEQFF.

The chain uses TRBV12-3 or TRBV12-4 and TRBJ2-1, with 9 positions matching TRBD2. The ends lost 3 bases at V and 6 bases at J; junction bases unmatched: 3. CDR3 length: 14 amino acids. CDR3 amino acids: CASSFGLASNEQFF. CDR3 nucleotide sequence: TGTGCCAGCAGTTTTGGACTAGCGAGCAATGAGCAGTTCTTC.